This note documents a single T cell receptor beta chain sequence. Its antigen is still unknown. The data are from a study of cytomegalovirus exposure and HLA in healthy donors. The germline V gene encodes CDR1 MNHNS and CDR2 SASEGT. The CDR3 is made up of 16 amino acids. The ends were cut back, 4 bases at V and 2 bases at J, with 17 bases in the middle. PCR primers comprised 60 Vbeta and 13 Jbeta primers. Only in-frame clones appear in the TCRdb table, and some are missing; sequencing was by immunoSEQ multiplex PCR. This sample yields approximately 120,000 clones, of which roughly 69% are seen a single time; just over 2% belongs to the top ten. Nominal health characterized the donors when sampled, though unrecorded immune exposures were likely. General study points: Rates of TCR association differed by HLA locus in a later analysis, with DRB1 highest and HLA-C lowest. Cytomegalovirus-associated TCR beta chains were listed, numbering 164.

The sequence was collected from a human donor in good health. The sequenced sample consisted of PBMCs. The chain employs TRBV6-1 and TRBJ1-2; D is possibly TRBD1 (5 bases). The CDR3 DNA reads TGTGCCAGCAGTGGGTCTTCAGACAGTTGGAACTATGGCTACACCTTC. Translated: CASSGSSDSWNYGYTF.